Listed here are 18 T cell receptor beta chains from one sample, sequenced in a study of early T cells in non-severe SARS-CoV-2 infection. TCRdb re-called the 5' RACE reads with MiXCR, one entry per CDR3 protein. The sample records tens of thousands of distinct CDR3 sequences, roughly 18% being singletons. The sequencing used whole blood, collected at baseline. Every receptor here comes from an adult who was a healthcare worker with PCR-confirmed SARS-CoV-2 infection or an uninfected control (not recorded which).

This clonotype was found a few times. The rearrangement joins TRBV5-4 to TRBJ2-7, with 9 bases identical to TRBD2. J was trimmed by 5 bases and V by 4 bases; bases with no gene match: 10. CDR3 length: 15 amino acids. Looked up from germline, CDR1 is SGHNT and CDR2 is YYREEE (reference sequence). CDR3 nucleotide sequence: TGTGCCAGCAGCGGGATAGCGGGAGTTGTCCACGAGCAGTACTTC. This translates into CASSGIAGVVHEQYF. Looking up the rest from reference TRBV5-4 and TRBJ2-7 gives the full variable domain: ETGVTQSPTHLIKTRGQQVTLRCSSQSGHNTVSWYQQALGQGPQFIFQYYREEENGRGNFPPRFSGLQFPNYSSELNVNALELDDSALYLCASSGIAGVVHEQYFGPGTRLTVT.

V and J are TRBV5-8 and TRBJ2-7, with TRBD1 matching 7 bases. The V and J ends lost 4 bases and 2 bases, in that order; junction bases with no gene match: 9. CDR1 and CDR2 (germline): SGHTS, YDEGEE. The CDR3 runs to 15 residues. The CDR3 sequence: CASSHRTGPPYEQYF. The CDR3 DNA reads TGTGCCAGCAGCCACCGGACAGGTCCCCCCTACGAGCAGTACTTC.

This chain links TRBV29-1 with TRBJ2-7, with D uncertain. CDR1 is SQVTM, CDR2 ANQGSEA, per germline. Trimming shortened V by 6 bases and J by 7 bases, and 16 bases separated the two germline ends. CDR3 length: 12 amino acids. Here the CDR3 DNA reads TGCAGCGTCCCCATGGGCCCCGGGGAGCAGTACTTC. Protein: CSVPMGPGEQYF.

This clonotype showed up just a few times. The chain carries TRBV18 and TRBJ1-2, with 7 bases aligning to TRBD1. This CDR3 contains 17 residues. The V gene end was trimmed by 6 bases and the J gene end by 0 bases; junction bases not matched to a gene: 13. Germline-derived CDR1 and CDR2 are KGHSH and LQKENI. DNA of the CDR3: TGTGCCAGCTCCCACTTTACACGACAGGGAGCTAACTATGGCTACACCTTC. Its translation: CASSHFTRQGANYGYTF.

The chain uses TRBV11-2 and TRBJ2-4; D is possibly TRBD1 (6 bases). The CDR3 is 15 residues long. The V gene's germline CDR1 is SGHAT and CDR2 FQNNGV. Trimming took off 5 bases at V and 1 base at J, with 12 bases between the two ends. For the CDR3, the DNA is TGTGCCAGCAGCAGGACAGTCAATGCCAAAAACATTCAGTACTTC. Amino acid sequence: CASSRTVNAKNIQYF.

This clonotype was recorded many times. The CDR3 DNA reads TGTGCCAGCAGCCCTCCGGGCCGGAATGAGCAGTTCTTC. It yields the protein CASSPPGRNEQFF. The rearrangement uses TRBV12-3 or TRBV12-4 and TRBJ2-1, with D unclear. Trimming took 6 bases from V and 7 from J, leaving 13 bases between them. This CDR3 has 13 residues.

This clonotype has a handful of counts. The rearrangement links TRBV14 to TRBJ2-7; TRBD2 matches at 14 bases. The CDR3 has 15 amino acids. V was clipped by 4 bases and J by 5 bases; unmatched bases: 4. The germline gives CDR1 SGHDN, CDR2 FVKESK. The CDR3 sequence: CASSRTSGRRDEQYF. CDR3 coding DNA: TGTGCCAGCAGCCGGACTAGCGGGAGGCGGGACGAGCAGTACTTC. Full variable domain (missing parts from reference TRBV14 and TRBJ2-7): EAGVTQFPSHSVIEKGQTVTLRCDPISGHDNLYWYRRVMGKEIKFLLHFVKESKQDESGMPNNRFLAERTGGTYSTLKVQPAELEDSGVYFCASSRTSGRRDEQYFGPGTRLTVT.

The chain carries TRBV19 and TRBJ2-6, with D possibly TRBD1 on 5 matching bases. Germline CDR1 LNHDA, CDR2 SQIVND (reference sequence). V was trimmed by 5 bases and J by 0 bases, leaving 8 bases between them. CDR3 length: 15 residues. CDR3 sequence reads: CASSRQHSGANVLTF. The CDR3 nucleotides are TGTGCCAGTAGTCGACAGCACTCTGGGGCCAACGTCCTGACTTTC.

The chain links TRBV19 to TRBJ1-2; maybe TRBD1 (5 bases). Trimming took off 5 bases at V and 0 bases at J, with 10 bases between the two ends. The CDR3 is 14 residues long. CDR1 and CDR2 from the germline V gene are LNHDA and SQIVND (reference sequence). Written as DNA, the CDR3 is TGTGCCAGTAGTCCCGGGGGTACTAACTATGGCTACACCTTC. This encodes CASSPGGTNYGYTF.

This clonotype was seen a handful of times. The CDR3: CSARTPSTDTQYF. CDR3 in DNA: TGCAGTGCAAGGACCCCTAGCACAGATACGCAGTATTTT. The chain links TRBV20-1 to TRBJ2-3, with unresolved D. V was trimmed by 6 bases and J by 0 bases, leaving 10 bases between them. This CDR3 spans 13 amino acids. CDR1 and CDR2 (germline): DFQATT, SNEGSKA (reference sequence).

This clonotype was detected only a few times. This chain links TRBV7-8 with TRBJ2-1; the match to TRBD2 covers 9 bases. Germline V CDR1 and CDR2: SGHVS, FQNEAQ. This CDR3 contains 18 residues. Trimming took 1 base from V and 0 from J; bases not matched to a gene: 7. The CDR3 nucleotides are TGTGCCAGCAGCTTAGGACTAGCGGACATGAGCTCCTACAATGAGCAGTTCTTC. Translated: CASSLGLADMSSYNEQFF.

The rearrangement links TRBV5-4 to TRBJ2-7, with TRBD1 matching over 8 bases. V shed 4 bases and J 6 bases; nucleotides not matched to a gene: 6. The CDR3 sequence is 13 residues long. Germline CDR1 reads SGHNT; CDR2 reads YYREEE (reference sequence). CDR3 DNA: TGTGCCAGCAGCGAGGACAGGGTGGGCGAGCAGTACTTC. Encoded protein: CASSEDRVGEQYF.

This clonotype was counted between two and nine times. The rearrangement links TRBV6-2 or TRBV6-3 to TRBJ2-2; TRBD2 agrees at 7 bases. The CDR3 length is 15 residues. With V trimmed by 2 bases and J by 5 bases, 5 bases remained unmatched. From germline, CDR1 is MNHEY and CDR2 SVGEGT. The CDR3 spells CASSYGSGWTGELFF. The CDR3 DNA is TGTGCCAGCAGTTACGGTAGCGGGTGGACCGGGGAGCTGTTTTTT.

This clonotype has just a few counts. V gene TRBV14 combines with J gene TRBJ1-6; D is ambiguous. The germline V gene encodes CDR1 SGHDN and CDR2 FVKESK. The V end was cut by 4 bases, the J end by 4 bases, with 14 bases between. The length of the CDR3 is 16 residues. The DNA for the CDR3 is TGTGCCAGCAGCCCTAACAAGGGCCAGTATAATTCACCCCTCCACTTT. Translation: CASSPNKGQYNSPLHF.

This clonotype was counted many times. This sequence joins TRBV7-8 and TRBJ2-1, with D possibly TRBD2 on 7 matching bases. V was shortened by 4 bases and J by 0 bases, with 13 bases between the two germline ends. This CDR3 comprises 16 residues. Germline loops: CDR1 SGHVS, CDR2 FQNEAQ. The CDR3 DNA reads as TGTGCCAGCAGCTCAACAGGGAGGGGCTCCTACAATGAGCAGTTCTTC. Its translation: CASSSTGRGSYNEQFF.

The table lists this clonotype with many counts. The chain carries TRBV9 and TRBJ1-1; D call uncertain. Trimming removed 4 bases from V and 3 bases from J, with 13 bases in between. This CDR3 region has 14 residues. In germline, CDR1 is SGDLS, CDR2 YYNGEE. As DNA, the CDR3 is TGTGCCAGCAGCACCCGATCGTTACACACTGAAGCTTTCTTT. It is translated as CASSTRSLHTEAFF.

This clonotype was observed a single time. The chain has TRBV9 and TRBJ2-1; 8 nucleotides line up with TRBD1. V lost 0 bases to trimming and J lost 0 bases; unmatched junction nucleotides: 2. The CDR3 contains 16 residues. Germline V gives CDR1 SGDLS, CDR2 YYNGEE. For the CDR3, the DNA is TGTGCCAGCAGCGTAGACAGGGGGAGCTCCTACAATGAGCAGTTCTTC. Amino acids: CASSVDRGSSYNEQFF.

J is TRBJ2-7 and V is TRBV3-1; D assignment may be TRBD1 or TRBD2 (6 bases each). CDR3 length: 13 amino acids. Germline CDR1 and CDR2: LGHDT and YNNKEL (reference sequence). Trimming stripped 8 bases from V and 3 bases from J, with 14 bases between. The CDR3 is CASRKKGGYEQYF. The CDR3 region has the DNA TGTGCCAGCCGAAAGAAGGGGGGCTACGAGCAGTACTTC.